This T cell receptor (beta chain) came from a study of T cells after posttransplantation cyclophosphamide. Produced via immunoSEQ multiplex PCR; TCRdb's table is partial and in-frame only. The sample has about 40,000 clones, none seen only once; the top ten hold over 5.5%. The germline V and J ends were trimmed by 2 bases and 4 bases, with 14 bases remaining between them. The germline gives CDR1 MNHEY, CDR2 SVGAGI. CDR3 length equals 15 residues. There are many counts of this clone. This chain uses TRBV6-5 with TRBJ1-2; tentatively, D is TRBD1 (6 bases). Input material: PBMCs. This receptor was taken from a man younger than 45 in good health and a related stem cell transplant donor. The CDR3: CASSYRTVYPYGYTF. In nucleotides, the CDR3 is TGTGCCAGCAGTTACCGGACAGTCTACCCCTATGGCTACACCTTC.